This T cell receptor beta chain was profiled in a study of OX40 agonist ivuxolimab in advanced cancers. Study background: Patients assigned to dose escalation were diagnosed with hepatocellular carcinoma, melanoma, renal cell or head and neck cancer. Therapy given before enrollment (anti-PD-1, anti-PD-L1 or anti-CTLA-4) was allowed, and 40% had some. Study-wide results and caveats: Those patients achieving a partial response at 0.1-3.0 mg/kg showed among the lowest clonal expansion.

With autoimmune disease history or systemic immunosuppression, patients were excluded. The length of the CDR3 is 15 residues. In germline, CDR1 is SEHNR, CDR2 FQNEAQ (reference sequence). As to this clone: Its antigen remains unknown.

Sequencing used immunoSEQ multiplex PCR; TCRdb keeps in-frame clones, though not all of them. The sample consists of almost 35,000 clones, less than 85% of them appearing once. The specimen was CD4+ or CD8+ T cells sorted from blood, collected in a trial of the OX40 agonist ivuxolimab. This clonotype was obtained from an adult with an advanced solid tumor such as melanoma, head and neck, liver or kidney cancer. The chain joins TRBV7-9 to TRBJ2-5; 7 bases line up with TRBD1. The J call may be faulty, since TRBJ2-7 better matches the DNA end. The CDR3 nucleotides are TGTGCCAGCAGACCAGGGGCAGGGGGTACCTACGAGCAGTACTTC. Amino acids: CASRPGAGGTYEQYF.